The clone carrying this TCR beta chain was recorded once. This entry is derived from a study of blood T cell repertoires in COVID-19. The overall study: Samples taken during acute and convalescent COVID-19 were collected in the United States, Italy and Spain.

The method was immunoSEQ multiplex PCR; TCRdb's version includes in-frame clones alone and lacks a portion of them. The top ten clones hold approximately 0.92% of a sample with a few hundred thousand clones, roughly 90% of them seen once. This clonotype originated in a man aged 18 to 30 with COVID-19, enrolled during active disease. The sequenced sample consisted of peripheral blood.

The DNA of the CDR3 is TGTGCCAGCAGTGACGGGACAGTCACGTACTTC. Amino acids: CASSDGTVTYF. V usage is TRBV2 and J usage is TRBJ2-7; 7 bases map to TRBD1. V gave up 3 bases and J gave up 12 bases; unmatched junction bases: 5. The germline gives CDR1 SNHLY, CDR2 FYNNEI. This CDR3 has 11 amino acids.